One TCR beta chain is described in this entry. The antigen this receptor binds is unknown. It has no much larger one-base neighbor in the sample; base qualities were not kept. The donors were healthy, HIV-negative adults who had no recently reported acute infections or vaccinations. Every donor was a Caucasian adult residing in Nashville, Tennessee, USA. CD4+ T cells were enriched by magnetic negative selection; naive cells were then positively selected on CD45RA, and the negative fraction formed the memory subset. After blood collection by leukapheresis, PBMCs were isolated using Ficoll-Histopaque density gradient centrifugation and then cryopreserved in the vapor phase of liquid nitrogen. Analytical flow cytometry was used to check the purity and quantity of each magnetically sorted T cell population. Genomic DNA was isolated from each sorted fraction and quantified by UV absorbance on a Nanodrop 2000c.

CDR1 and CDR2, looked up from the germline V gene, are SGHDT and YYEEEE. V loses 4 bases at its end and J loses 7 bases; junction bases beyond the gene matches: 5. CDR3 length: 14 amino acids, cysteine to phenylalanine. CDR3 DNA only is kept here, 42 bases in frame from base 1. The sample comes from a study of shared clonotypes between healthy human individuals (dated by TCRdb to 2020 to 2021). The study in broad terms: Three men and a couple of women, aged 18 to 49 years, made up the cohort. Blood TCR repertoires of roughly five healthy adults were deeply sequenced to estimate repertoire size and the extent of clonotype sharing between individuals. For each donor, three plates each were used for CD4 naive and CD4 memory, two plates were used for CD8 naive, and one plate was used for CD8 memory. Leukapheresis yielded between about 0.94 and 8.9 billion PBMCs per donor. To increase sequencing depth and limit assay-specific biases, TCR repertoire library preparation and sequencing were carried out by different laboratories using diverse techniques.

Summary of the overall study and its limitations: When several donors were compared, the shared fraction of clonotypes was 5% to 6.5% for naive CD4, over 3% for naive CD8, 2.3% for memory CD4, and around 0.4% for memory CD8. Estimated clonotype richness was generally larger for naive than for memory subsets. The genetic and exposure-history diversity represented was limited by the small number of donors. Only blood was sampled, and tissue TCR repertoires likely differ from those in blood. Based on pairwise subsampling, the degree of clonotype sharing among donors was expected to be affected by sequencing depth. Even with the large sequencing depth, rarefaction of the sorted-subset datasets indicated that sequencing was incomplete. Clonotypes shared by all four sorted-subset donors showed higher generation probabilities than non-shared clonotypes.

Using the deep immunoSEQ assay, multiplex PCR amplified TCR CDR3 regions from genomic DNA. Extracted genomic DNA from each cell subset was spread evenly across all wells of several immunoSEQ 96-well plates, with each plate serving as a replicate. For sorted subsets, about 0.2 ug genomic DNA, equal to tens of thousands of T cell genomes, was loaded into each replicate PCR. Purified libraries were quantified with a Qubit 3.0 fluorometer, sized on a Bioanalyzer 2100, and re-quantified with the KAPA Library Quantification kit. Every immunoSEQ 96-well plate was sequenced on a dedicated single-read 150-cycle Illumina NextSeq 550 flow cell. Concerning the study's data processing: Because the immunoSEQ output held only junctional sequences and lacked quality scores, the filtering could not match the filtering applied to full-length reads. Sequences were annotated with PyIR, a Python wrapper for IgBLAST v1.9, using IMGT germline references to assign V/J genes and CDR3. Any read was removed if the V/J assignment was weak (E-value above 1e-6), the CDR3 was missing, or the read contained stop codons, out-of-frame junctions, or ambiguous translated residues. V3J clonotypes were defined as sequences sharing the same inferred V gene, J gene, and CDR3 amino acid sequence. Percentage overlap between repertoires was computed as shared unique clonotypes divided by the size of the smaller repertoire. Three approaches were used to assess repertoire richness: RTK rarefaction, the Chao1 estimator, and Recon v2.1 estimates of unobserved clonotypes. Generation probabilities were computed with OLGA for all TCRbeta clonotypes obtained by the gDNA method from several donors. The clones in this table, taken by TCRdb from immuneACCESS, are in-frame only. Not every clone is retained; where verified, under half of the shortfall comes from an unresolved V gene, and the cause of the rest is unknown. The V and J calls and the clone size are those of that table, but D and trimming were determined from the DNA. The sample table records approximately 980,000 clones; less than 85% of these occur just once. The ten biggest clones cover 1.5% of the sample.

The chain employs TRBV5-6 and TRBJ2-2, and TRBD1 matches 9 of the central bases. Sequenced material: memory CD4+ T cells sorted from blood. The meaning of the sample's cell subset or site label: CD45RA-negative fraction. The receptor's source is a man younger than 35 in good health. The sequence in DNA is TGTGCCAGCAGCGGCCGGACAGGGGTCGGGGAGCTGTTTTTT. Its product reads: CASSGRTGVGELFF. The CDR3 plus the reference TRBV5-6 and TRBJ2-2 genes for the other parts give the full variable domain: DAGVTQSPTHLIKTRGQQVTLRCSPKSGHDTVSWYQQALGQGPQFIFQYYEEEERQRGNFPDRFSGHQFPNYSSELNVNALLLGDSALYLCASSGRTGVGELFFGEGSRLTVL.